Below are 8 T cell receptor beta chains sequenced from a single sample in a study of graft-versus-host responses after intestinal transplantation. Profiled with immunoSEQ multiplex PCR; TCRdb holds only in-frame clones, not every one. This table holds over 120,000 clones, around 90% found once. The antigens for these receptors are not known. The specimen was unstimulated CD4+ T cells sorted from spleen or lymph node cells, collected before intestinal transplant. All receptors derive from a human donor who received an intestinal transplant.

Here the CDR3 reads CASSLDPGTENGYTF. The CDR3 bases are TGTGCCAGCAGCTTGGATCCCGGGACAGAGAATGGCTACACCTTC. This sequence joins TRBV5-4 and TRBJ1-2, with 7 positions matching TRBD1. This CDR3 spans 15 amino acids. CDR1 and CDR2 from the germline V gene are SGHNT and YYREEE (reference sequence). J was trimmed by 6 bases and V by 0 bases; bases with no gene match: 8. The full variable domain, with the rest looked up from reference TRBV5-4 and TRBJ1-2, is ETGVTQSPTHLIKTRGQQVTLRCSSQSGHNTVSWYQQALGQGPQFIFQYYREEENGRGNFPPRFSGLQFPNYSSELNVNALELDDSALYLCASSLDPGTENGYTFGSGTRLTVV.

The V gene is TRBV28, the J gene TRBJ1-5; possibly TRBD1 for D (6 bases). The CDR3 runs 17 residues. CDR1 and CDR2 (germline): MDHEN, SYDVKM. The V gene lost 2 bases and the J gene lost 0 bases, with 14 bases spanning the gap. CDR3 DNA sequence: TGTGCCAGCAGTTTAGTTTCAGGACAGTTTAGCAATCAGCCCCAGCATTTT. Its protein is CASSLVSGQFSNQPQHF. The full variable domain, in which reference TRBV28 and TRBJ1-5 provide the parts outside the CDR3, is DVKVTQSSRYLVKRTGEKVFLECVQDMDHENMFWYRQDPGLGLRLIYFSYDVKMKEKGDIPEGYSVSREKKERFSLILESASTNQTSMYLCASSLVSGQFSNQPQHFGDGTRLSIL.

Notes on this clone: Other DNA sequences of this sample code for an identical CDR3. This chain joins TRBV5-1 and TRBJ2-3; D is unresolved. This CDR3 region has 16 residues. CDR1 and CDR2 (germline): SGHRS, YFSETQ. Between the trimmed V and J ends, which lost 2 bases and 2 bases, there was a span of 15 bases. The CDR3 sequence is CASSFRAEKPTDTQYF. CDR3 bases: TGCGCCAGCAGCTTTAGGGCGGAGAAACCCACAGATACGCAGTATTTT.

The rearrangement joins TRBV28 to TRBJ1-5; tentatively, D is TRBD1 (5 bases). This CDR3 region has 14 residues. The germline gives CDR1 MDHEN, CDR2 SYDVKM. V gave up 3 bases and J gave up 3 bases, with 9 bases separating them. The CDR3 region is CASSFWGVNQPQHF. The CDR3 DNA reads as TGTGCCAGCAGTTTCTGGGGGGTCAATCAGCCCCAGCATTTT.

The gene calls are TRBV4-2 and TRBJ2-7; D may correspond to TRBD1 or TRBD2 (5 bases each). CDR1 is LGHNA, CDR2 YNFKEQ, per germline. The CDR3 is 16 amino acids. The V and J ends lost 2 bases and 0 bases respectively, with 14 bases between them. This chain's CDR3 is CASSQQVWGTSYEQYF. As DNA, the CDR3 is TGTGCCAGCAGCCAACAAGTTTGGGGGACCTCCTACGAGCAGTACTTC.

CDR3 DNA: TGTGCCAGCTGGGACAGGGGGTGGAGCAATCAGCCCCAGCATTTT. Its translation: CASWDRGWSNQPQHF. V and J are TRBV6-1 and TRBJ1-5; 11 positions agree with TRBD1. With V trimmed by 8 bases and J by 1 base, 4 bases remained unmatched. CDR3 length equals 15 residues. CDR1 is MNHNS and CDR2 is SASEGT in the germline V gene.

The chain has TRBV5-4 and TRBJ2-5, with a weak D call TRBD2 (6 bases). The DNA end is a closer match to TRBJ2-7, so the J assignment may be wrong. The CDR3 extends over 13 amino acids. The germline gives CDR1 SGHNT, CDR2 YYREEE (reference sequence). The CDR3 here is CASSSQAGTEQYF. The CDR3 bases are TGTGCCAGCAGCTCCCAGGCGGGGACCGAGCAGTACTTC.

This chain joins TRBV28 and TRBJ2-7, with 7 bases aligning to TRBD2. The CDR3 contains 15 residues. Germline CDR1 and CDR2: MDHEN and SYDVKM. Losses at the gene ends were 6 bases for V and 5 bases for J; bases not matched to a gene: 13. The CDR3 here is CASRGKREPSHEQYF. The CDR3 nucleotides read TGTGCCAGCAGGGGTAAGCGGGAACCATCCCACGAGCAGTACTTC.